Below, 9 T cell receptor beta chains from the same sample are listed, as sequenced in a study of T cell clonality in common variable immunodeficiency. Profiled with immunoSEQ multiplex PCR; TCRdb holds only in-frame clones, not every one. This sample carries roughly 30,000 clones and no singletons, and approximately 31% goes to the top ten. Study-level points and caveats: Reportedly, TCR beta sequences from common variable immunodeficiency showed fewer deletions and N-nucleotide insertions.

Antigen specificity for these receptors is unknown. Sequencing was done on a sample of peripheral blood mononuclear cells. The receptors were gathered from a human donor with common variable immunodeficiency.

Comment on this clone: The read falls 3 residues short of the CDR3 end, and the missing part is taken from the germline J gene. V gene TRBV7-2 combines with J gene TRBJ1-4; D ambiguous. V was cut by 5 bases and J by 4 bases, with 8 bases left in between. The CDR3 sequence is 13 residues long. The V gene's germline CDR1 is SGHTA and CDR2 FQGNSA. The CDR3 bases that were read are TGTGCCAGCAGCGAGACTAGTAATGAAAAA. Its translation is CASSETSNEK. The full CDR3 reads CASSETSNEKLFF.

This clone came up a few times. The CDR3 end lies 3 residues beyond the end of the read and is filled in from the germline J gene. The chain couples TRBV7-2 to TRBJ1-1; a weak D match, TRBD1 (5 bases). Germline V gives CDR1 SGHTA, CDR2 FQGNSA. The V end lost 6 bases, the J end lost 4 bases, and 12 bases lay between the germline ends. This CDR3 has 13 residues. The CDR3 is CASSVQGGTEAFF. The CDR3 DNA, read in part, is TGTGCCAGCAGTGTCCAGGGCGGCACTGAA.

Many counts were recorded for this clone. The CDR3 is cut off 3 residues early in the read; its end comes from the germline J gene. This chain uses TRBV5-5 with TRBJ1-2, with 7 bases aligning to TRBD1. CDR1 is SGHKS, CDR2 YYEKEE, per germline (reference sequence). The CDR3 spans 13 residues. The CDR3 protein is CASSSEGARGYTF. The DNA read from the CDR3 is TGTGCCAGCAGTTCCGAGGGGGCACGGGGC.

About this clone itself: The DNA ends 3 residues before the CDR3 does, and the rest of the CDR3 is filled in from the germline J gene. The gene calls are TRBV7-6 and TRBJ2-1; TRBD2 matches 9 bases. Per the germline V gene, CDR1 is SGHVS and CDR2 is FNYEAQ. J lost 3 bases, V lost 4 bases, and 4 bases had no gene match. The CDR3 covers 15 residues. CDR3 DNA (partial): TGTGCCAGCAGCTCGGAGCGGGGGGACTACAATGAG. It yields the protein CASSSERGDYNE. The complete CDR3 sequence is CASSSERGDYNEQFF.

This clone has just a few counts. The read ends 3 residues shy of where the CDR3 ends; the end is completed using the germline J gene. The V and J genes are TRBV13 and TRBJ2-7, with a tentative D call TRBD2 (5 bases). CDR1 and CDR2 from the germline V gene are PRHDT and FYEKMQ (reference sequence). CDR3 length: 15 amino acids. V lost 1 base and J lost 0, with 10 bases in between. CDR3 loop: CASSLEGGYSYEQYF. Incomplete CDR3 DNA: TGTGCCAGCAGCTTAGAGGGCGGGTACTCCTACGAG.

There are a few counts of this clone. The read halts 3 residues ahead of the CDR3 end, with the missing end drawn from the germline J gene. The chain carries TRBV5-1 and TRBJ2-2; 7 nucleotides match TRBD1. This CDR3 spans 16 amino acids. The junction had 8 bases not matched to a gene; V was cut back by 4 bases and J by 2 bases. CDR1 and CDR2 from the germline V gene are SGHRS and YFSETQ. Partial CDR3 DNA: TGCGCCAGCAGCCAGACAGGGTTTCTAAACACCGGGGAG. Encoded protein: CASSQTGFLNTGE. The full CDR3 is CASSQTGFLNTGELFF.

The table lists this clone with many counts. Coverage ceases 3 residues before the CDR3 finishes, and the germline J gene fills in the end. The chain uses TRBV9 and TRBJ1-4; 8 nucleotides match TRBD1. The V and J ends lost 3 bases and 6 bases, in that order; junction bases with no gene match: 1. Germline CDR1 is SGDLS and CDR2 is YYNGEE. There are 13 residues in the CDR3. The CDR3 DNA, read in part, is TGTGCCAGCAGCGCGACAGGGGATGAAAAA. This translates into CASSATGDEK. The whole CDR3 protein reads CASSATGDEKLFF. Using reference TRBV9 and TRBJ1-4 for the parts outside the CDR3, the full variable domain is DSGVTQTPKHLITATGQRVTLRCSPRSGDLSVYWYQQSLDQGLQFLIQYYNGEERAKGNILERFSAQQFPDLHSELNLSSLELGDSALYFCASSATGDEKLFFGSGTQLSVL.

In this sample, this clone turned up many times. The CDR3 end falls 3 residues outside the read, so it is completed with the germline J gene. The chain has TRBV7-2 and TRBJ1-2; unclear D gene. The V end was cut by 4 bases, the J end by 7 bases, with 10 bases between. The germline CDR1 and CDR2 sequences are SGHTA and FQGNSA. This CDR3 contains 12 residues. Incomplete CDR3 DNA: TGTGCCAGCAGCTCAAAGAGAGGTGGC. Protein: CASSSKRGG. The full CDR3 sequence reads CASSSKRGGYTF.

This clone was picked up many times. This chain's CDR3 is CASSLVGSTGELFF. The CDR3 DNA, read in part, is TGTGCCAGCAGCTTAGTAGGGTCGACCGGGGAG. V usage is TRBV7-6 and J usage is TRBJ2-2; D uncertain. Sequencing ends 3 residues short of the CDR3 end; the germline J gene provides the rest. V dropped 1 base and J dropped 5 bases, with 8 bases sitting between them. The CDR3 has 14 amino acids. CDR1 SGHVS and CDR2 FNYEAQ come from the germline V gene.